This T cell receptor beta chain was captured by sequencing in a study of breast tumors, draining lymph nodes, adjacent tissues. Axillary draining lymph nodes of breast cancer patients supplied the node samples. V lost 7 bases and J 0 bases, leaving 12 bases between the germline ends. Per the germline V gene, CDR1 is MNHNS and CDR2 is SASEGT. The CDR3 is 14 amino acids. TCRdb recomputed calls from the multiplex PCR reads with MiXCR, one row per CDR3 protein. The sample yields 200,000 or so distinct CDR3 sequences, 31% seen once. This sequence originates from a female donor with breast cancer. Some clones in this sample may be carry-over from other donors' samples. V usage is TRBV6-1 and J usage is TRBJ1-2; no definite D call. The specimen sequenced was axillary lymph node tissue. CDR3 loop: CASTQQLTNYGYTF. CDR3 nucleotides: TGTGCCAGCACCCAACAGCTCACTAACTATGGCTACACCTTC.